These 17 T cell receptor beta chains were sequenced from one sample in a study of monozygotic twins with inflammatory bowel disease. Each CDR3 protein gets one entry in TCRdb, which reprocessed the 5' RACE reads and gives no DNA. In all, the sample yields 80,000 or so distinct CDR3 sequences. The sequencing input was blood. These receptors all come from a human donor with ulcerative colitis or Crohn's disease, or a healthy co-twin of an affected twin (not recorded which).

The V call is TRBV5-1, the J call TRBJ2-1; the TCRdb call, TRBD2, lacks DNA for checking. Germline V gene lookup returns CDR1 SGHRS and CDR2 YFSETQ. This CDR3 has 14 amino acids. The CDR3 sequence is CASSLASGGNEQFF.

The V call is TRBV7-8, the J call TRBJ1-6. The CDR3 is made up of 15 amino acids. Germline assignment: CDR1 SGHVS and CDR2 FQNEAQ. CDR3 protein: CASRGGRSYNSPLHF.

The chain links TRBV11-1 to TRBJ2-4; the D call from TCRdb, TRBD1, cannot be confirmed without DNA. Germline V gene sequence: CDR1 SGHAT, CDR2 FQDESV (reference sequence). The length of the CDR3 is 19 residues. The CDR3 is CASSRGQGERPEAKNIQYF.

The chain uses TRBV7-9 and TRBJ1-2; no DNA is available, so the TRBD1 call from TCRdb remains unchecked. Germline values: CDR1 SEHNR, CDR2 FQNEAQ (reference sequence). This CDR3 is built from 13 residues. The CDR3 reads CASSRDRPGGYTF.

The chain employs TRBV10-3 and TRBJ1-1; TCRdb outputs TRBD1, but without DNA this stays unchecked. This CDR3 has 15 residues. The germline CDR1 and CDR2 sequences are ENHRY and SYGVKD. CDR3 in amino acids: CATRTGGRGDTEAFF.

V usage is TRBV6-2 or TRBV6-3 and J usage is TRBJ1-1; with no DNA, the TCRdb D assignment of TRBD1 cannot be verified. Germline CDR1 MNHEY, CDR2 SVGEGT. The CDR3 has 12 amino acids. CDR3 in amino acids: CASRGGWTEAFF.

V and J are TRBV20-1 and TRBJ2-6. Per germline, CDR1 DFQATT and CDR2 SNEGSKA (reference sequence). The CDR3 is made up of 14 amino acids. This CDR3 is CSALDRSGANVLTF.

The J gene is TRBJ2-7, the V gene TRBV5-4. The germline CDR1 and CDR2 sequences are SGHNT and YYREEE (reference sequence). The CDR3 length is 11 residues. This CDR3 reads CASSLGYEQYF.

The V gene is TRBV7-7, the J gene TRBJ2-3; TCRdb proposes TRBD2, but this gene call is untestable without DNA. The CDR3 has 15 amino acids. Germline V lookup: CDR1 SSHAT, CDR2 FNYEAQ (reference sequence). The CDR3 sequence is CASSFGGGWADTQYF.

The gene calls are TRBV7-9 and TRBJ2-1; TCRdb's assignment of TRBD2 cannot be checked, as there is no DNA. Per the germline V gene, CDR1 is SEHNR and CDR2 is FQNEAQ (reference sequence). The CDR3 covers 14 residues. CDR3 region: CASSPPTSMNEQFF.

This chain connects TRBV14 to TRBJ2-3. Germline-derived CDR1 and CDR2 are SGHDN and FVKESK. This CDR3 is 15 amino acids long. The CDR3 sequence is CASSPRHEHTDTQYF.

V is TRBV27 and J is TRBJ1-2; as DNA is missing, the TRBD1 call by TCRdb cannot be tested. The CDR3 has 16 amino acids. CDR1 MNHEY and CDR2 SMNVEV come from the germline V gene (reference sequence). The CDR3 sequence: CASSLSPSTGSYGYTF.

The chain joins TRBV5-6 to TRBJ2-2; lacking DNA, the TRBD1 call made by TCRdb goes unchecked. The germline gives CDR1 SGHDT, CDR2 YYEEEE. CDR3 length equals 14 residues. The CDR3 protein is CASSSPRNTGELFF.

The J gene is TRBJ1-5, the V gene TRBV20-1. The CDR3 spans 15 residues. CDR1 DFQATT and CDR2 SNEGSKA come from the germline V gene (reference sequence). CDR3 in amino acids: CSARGTPGPNQPQHF.

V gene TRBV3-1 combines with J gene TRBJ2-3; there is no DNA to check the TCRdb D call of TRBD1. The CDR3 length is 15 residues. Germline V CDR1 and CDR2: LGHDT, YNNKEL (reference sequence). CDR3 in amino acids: CASSLSTGPGDTQYF.

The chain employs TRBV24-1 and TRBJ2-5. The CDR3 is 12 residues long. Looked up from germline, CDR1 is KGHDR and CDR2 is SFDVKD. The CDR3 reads CATSQQQETQYF.

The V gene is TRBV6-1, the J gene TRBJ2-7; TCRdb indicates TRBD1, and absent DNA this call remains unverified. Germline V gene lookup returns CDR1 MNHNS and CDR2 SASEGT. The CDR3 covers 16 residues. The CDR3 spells CASSDTGLESSYEQYF.